This T cell receptor beta chain emerged from a study of tumor T cells in aggressive B-cell lymphoma. Here immunoSEQ multiplex PCR was the method, and the copy in TCRdb shows in-frame clones only, minus some. The sample has about 7,600 clones; about 81% are singletons. On this clone: An end of the junction does not agree with germline; a read error may underlie this.

This CDR3 is built from 11 residues. Germline CDR1 is SQVTM and CDR2 is ANQGSEA. The sequence was collected from an adult with diffuse large B cell lymphoma. This sequence joins TRBV29-1 and TRBJ1-2; unclear D gene. The sequenced sample consisted of tumor tissue. CDR3 region: CNVVQNYGYTF. CDR3 nucleotide sequence: TGCAACGTTGTACAGAACTATGGCTACACCTTC.